Listed here are 24 T cell receptor beta chains from one sample, sequenced in a study of blood T cell repertoires in COVID-19. The data were produced by immunoSEQ multiplex PCR, yet TCRdb's version contains in-frame clones alone and is incomplete. The sample contains approximately 260,000 clones, approximately 86% of which appear only once. The sequencing input was PBMCs or T cells enriched from blood (not recorded which). These receptors were collected from a woman aged 40 to 50 with acute COVID-19.

This clone has only a few counts. The chain recombines TRBV5-4 with TRBJ2-7, with D perhaps matching TRBD1 (5 bases). CDR1 is SGHNT, CDR2 YYREEE, per germline (reference sequence). This CDR3 region has 13 residues. The V end lost 2 bases, the J end lost 3 bases, and 9 bases lay between the germline ends. CDR3 nucleotide sequence: TGTGCCAGCAGCTTTCGACAGAACTACGAGCAGTACTTC. Translated, it gives CASSFRQNYEQYF.

This clone was counted a few times. The chain joins TRBV7-8 to TRBJ2-7, with D perhaps TRBD2 (5 bases). Trimming took off 1 base at V and 0 bases at J, with 13 bases between the two ends. Germline V CDR1 and CDR2: SGHVS, FQNEAQ. This CDR3 contains 16 residues. DNA for the CDR3: TGTGCCAGCAGCTTAGATCTGGGAGAGAGCTCCTACGAGCAGTACTTC. This codes for CASSLDLGESSYEQYF.

This clone was counted a few times. The rearrangement links TRBV11-2 to TRBJ2-7, with 9 bases lining up with TRBD1. The germline V gene has CDR1 SGHAT and CDR2 FQNNGV. Trimming removed 1 base from V and 9 bases from J; junction bases left unmatched: 1. This CDR3 has 12 residues. The CDR3 reads CASSLADRGQYF. The CDR3 DNA follows: TGTGCCAGCAGCTTAGCGGACAGGGGGCAGTACTTC. The whole variable domain, filled in from reference TRBV11-2 and TRBJ2-7, reads EAGVAQSPRYKIIEKRQSVAFWCNPISGHATLYWYQQILGQGPKLLIQFQNNGVVDDSQLPKDRFSAERLKGVDSTLKIQPAKLEDSAVYLCASSLADRGQYFGPGTRLTVT.

The gene calls are TRBV9 and TRBJ2-5; 9 nucleotides align to TRBD2. Germline V gives CDR1 SGDLS, CDR2 YYNGEE. The ends lost 4 bases at V and 7 bases at J; junction bases unmatched: 17. The CDR3 has 17 amino acids. In DNA, the CDR3 is TGTGCCAGCAGCAAAGGGGACGCGGGAGGGCCTCTTGGGACCCAGTACTTC. This codes for CASSKGDAGGPLGTQYF.

The chain carries TRBV5-8 and TRBJ2-1, with a tentative D call TRBD1 (6 bases). This CDR3 is built from 13 residues. CDR1 is SGHTS, CDR2 YDEGEE, per germline. V was shortened by 2 bases and J by 11 bases, with 14 bases between the two germline ends. The CDR3 reads CASSFPTGSQQFF. The DNA for the CDR3 is TGTGCCAGCAGCTTCCCGACAGGTTCTCAGCAGTTCTTC.

The CDR3 coding sequence is TGTGCCAGCAGCCCTTTGGGACTAGCGGGAGGGGGCTCCTACAATGAGCAGTTCTTC. Amino acids: CASSPLGLAGGGSYNEQFF. The chain is built from TRBV14 and TRBJ2-1, with 16 bases that match TRBD2. This CDR3 region has 19 residues. V trimming: 4 bases; J trimming: 0 bases; junction bases outside the gene matches: 6. Germline lookup yields CDR1 SGHDN and CDR2 FVKESK.

This chain uses TRBV7-6 with TRBJ2-3; D might be TRBD1 (6 bases). Germline CDR1 is SGHVS and CDR2 is FNYEAQ. The V and J ends lost 2 bases and 4 bases respectively, with 19 bases between them. The CDR3 contains 17 residues. This chain's CDR3 is CASSLRGQARFADTQYF. The CDR3 coding sequence is TGTGCCAGCAGCTTAAGGGGACAAGCCCGATTCGCAGATACGCAGTATTTT. Looking up the rest from reference TRBV7-6 and TRBJ2-3 gives the full variable domain: GAGVSQSPRYKVTKRGQDVALRCDPISGHVSLYWYRQALGQGPEFLTYFNYEAQQDKSGLPNDRFSAERPEGSISTLTIQRTEQRDSAMYRCASSLRGQARFADTQYFGPGTRLTVL.

This rearrangement joins TRBV14 to TRBJ1-2, with no clear D. V lost 1 base and J lost 10, with 13 bases in between. The CDR3 runs to 13 residues. Germline V CDR1 and CDR2: SGHDN, FVKESK. CDR3 region: CASSQVPTDHYTF. CDR3 DNA: TGTGCCAGCAGCCAAGTCCCAACAGATCACTACACCTTC.

This rearrangement joins TRBV4-2 to TRBJ2-5; 9 nucleotides line up with TRBD2. CDR1 and CDR2 from the germline V gene are LGHNA and YNFKEQ. CDR3 length: 16 amino acids. Germline trimming cut 0 bases from V and 5 bases from J; bases unmatched to any gene: 7. In DNA form, the CDR3 reads TGTGCCAGCAGCCAAGATTTACCTAGCGGGACGGAGACCCAGTACTTC. Encoded protein: CASSQDLPSGTETQYF.

DNA of the CDR3: TGTGCCAGCAGATCGGACAGCTCAGAGACCCAGTACTTC. It translates to CASRSDSSETQYF. This sequence joins TRBV6-5 and TRBJ2-5, with D possibly TRBD1 on 6 matching bases. This CDR3 is 13 amino acids long. Germline CDR1 MNHEY, CDR2 SVGAGI. The V gene lost 6 bases and the J gene lost 4 bases, with 12 bases spanning the gap.

This chain connects TRBV5-1 to TRBJ2-1; TRBD1 is a possible D gene (6 bases). V lost 4 bases and J 9 bases, leaving 11 bases between the germline ends. The CDR3 has 12 amino acids. Germline V lookup: CDR1 SGHRS, CDR2 YFSETQ. The chain's CDR3 is CASSTGLLEQFF. The DNA of the CDR3 is TGCGCCAGCAGCACAGGGTTGCTTGAGCAGTTCTTC.

The chain is built from TRBV5-1 and TRBJ2-2; TRBD2 aligns across 8 bases. The CDR3 loop spans 16 amino acids. J lost 2 bases, V lost 4 bases, and 7 bases had no gene match. Germline values: CDR1 SGHRS, CDR2 YFSETQ. This CDR3 reads CASSILADKNTGELFF. The CDR3 DNA reads as TGCGCCAGCAGCATACTAGCGGATAAAAACACCGGGGAGCTGTTTTTT. The variable domain in full, with the rest retrieved from reference TRBV5-1 and TRBJ2-2, is KAGVTQTPRYLIKTRGQQVTLSCSPISGHRSVSWYQQTPGQGLQFLFEYFSETQRNKGNFPGRFSGRQFSNSRSEMNVSTLELGDSALYLCASSILADKNTGELFFGEGSRLTVL.

The V gene is TRBV2, the J gene TRBJ2-1; 8 bases are shared with TRBD2. Germline loops: CDR1 SNHLY, CDR2 FYNNEI. This CDR3 has 14 residues. Trimming took 6 bases from V and 4 from J; bases not matched to a gene: 5. In DNA form, the CDR3 reads TGTGCCAGCAGCTCTAGCGGGCCTTACAATGAGCAGTTCTTC. It codes for CASSSSGPYNEQFF. Combining the CDR3 with reference TRBV2 and TRBJ2-1 gives the whole variable domain EPEVTQTPSHQVTQMGQEVILRCVPISNHLYFYWYRQILGQKVEFLVSFYNNEISEKSEIFDDQFSVERPDGSNFTLKIRSTKLEDSAMYFCASSSSGPYNEQFFGPGTRLTVL.

The chain couples TRBV7-9 to TRBJ1-2; D is ambiguous. V lost 1 base and J lost 7, with 13 bases in between. This CDR3 region has 14 residues. Germline values: CDR1 SEHNR, CDR2 FQNEAQ (reference sequence). DNA of the CDR3: TGTGCCAGCAGCTTAGGTGCCAAGAACGGTGGCTACACCTTC. Residues: CASSLGAKNGGYTF. Variable domain in full (rest from reference TRBV7-9 and TRBJ1-2): DTGVSQNPRHKITKRGQNVTFRCDPISEHNRLYWYRQTLGQGPEFLTYFQNEAQLEKSRLLSDRFSAERPKGSFSTLEIQRTEQGDSAMYLCASSLGAKNGGYTFGSGTRLTVV.

V gene TRBV7-9 combines with J gene TRBJ2-1; possible D gene TRBD1, 6 bases. The V end lost 3 bases, the J end lost 7 bases, and 16 bases lay between the germline ends. The CDR3 is 15 amino acids. CDR1 and CDR2 (germline): SEHNR, FQNEAQ (reference sequence). The CDR3 DNA reads as TGTGCCAGCAGCTTGGGGCCAGGGGTAGTGAATGAGCAGTTCTTC. This codes for CASSLGPGVVNEQFF.

The chain employs TRBV7-3 and TRBJ2-2, with D perhaps TRBD2 (6 bases). Trimming shortened V by 4 bases and J by 5 bases, and 14 bases separated the two germline ends. From germline, CDR1 is SGHTA and CDR2 FQGTGA. This CDR3 region has 15 residues. Here the CDR3 reads CASSSGGPGTGELFF. Here the CDR3 DNA reads TGTGCCAGCAGCTCCGGAGGGCCGGGGACCGGGGAGCTGTTTTTT.

J is TRBJ1-2 and V is TRBV9; D is uncertain. Trimming took off 7 bases at V and 1 base at J, with 8 bases between the two ends. The CDR3 runs 12 residues. Germline V gene sequence: CDR1 SGDLS, CDR2 YYNGEE. The CDR3 DNA follows: TGTGCCAGCTCCAGTGTTAACTATGGCTACACCTTC. Its translation: CASSSVNYGYTF.

The CDR3: CASSMVQGTGNQPQHF. DNA of the CDR3: TGTGCCAGTAGTATGGTACAGGGGACGGGCAATCAGCCCCAGCATTTT. This rearrangement joins TRBV19 to TRBJ1-5, with 7 bases matching TRBD1. This CDR3 comprises 16 residues. V lost 3 bases and J lost 2; bases outside the gene matches: 7. Germline-derived CDR1 and CDR2 are LNHDA and SQIVND (reference sequence).

The V and J genes are TRBV19 and TRBJ1-2, with TRBD1 as a possible D gene (6 bases). This CDR3 contains 15 residues. Germline CDR1 LNHDA, CDR2 SQIVND (reference sequence). Trimming pared 2 bases from V and 8 bases from J, leaving 18 bases between. CDR3 bases: TGTGCCAGTAGTATACCCTCCTTGGCAGGGGACGGCTACACCTTC. Encoded protein: CASSIPSLAGDGYTF. Using reference TRBV19 and TRBJ1-2 for the parts outside the CDR3, the full variable domain is DGGITQSPKYLFRKEGQNVTLSCEQNLNHDAMYWYRQDPGQGLRLIYYSQIVNDFQKGDIAEGYSVSREKKESFPLTVTSAQKNPTAFYLCASSIPSLAGDGYTFGSGTRLTVV.

Concerning this clone: One end of the junction varies from germline; a read error may be responsible. The V call is TRBV7-7, the J call TRBJ2-7; no reliable D call. The CDR3 spans 13 residues. Germline V gene lookup returns CDR1 SSHAT and CDR2 FNYEAQ (reference sequence). The CDR3 DNA reads as TGTGCTAGCAGCCTTAGGCTGGGCCACGAGCAGTACTTC. Protein: CASSLRLGHEQYF.

The genes are TRBV3-1 (or the pseudogene TRBV3-2) and TRBJ2-5; 12 nucleotides agree with TRBD1. V trimming: 6 bases; J trimming: 9 bases; junction bases outside the gene matches: 14. Germline-derived CDR1 and CDR2 are LGHDT and YNNKEL (reference sequence). The CDR3 loop spans 16 amino acids. DNA of the CDR3: TGTGCCAGCAGAGGTAACCTCGGGACAGGGGGCGAGGCCCAGTACTTC. Translating gives CASRGNLGTGGEAQYF.

This chain links TRBV6-5 with TRBJ2-1; tentative D call: TRBD1 (6 bases). The germline V gene has CDR1 MNHEY and CDR2 SVGAGI. V dropped 5 bases and J dropped 5 bases, with 16 bases sitting between them. CDR3 length: 15 residues. CDR3 loop: CASSTRGPIHNEQFF. The CDR3, as DNA: TGTGCCAGCAGTACCAGGGGTCCGATTCACAATGAGCAGTTCTTC.

The chain uses TRBV7-9 and TRBJ1-5, with 7 bases identical to TRBD1. J was trimmed by 2 bases and V by 5 bases; bases with no gene match: 6. The CDR3 consists of 15 residues. CDR1 SEHNR and CDR2 FQNEAQ come from the germline V gene (reference sequence). The DNA of the CDR3 is TGTGCCAGCAGCAGAGACAGGGTCGGCAATCAGCCCCAGCATTTT. It is translated as CASSRDRVGNQPQHF. Variable domain in full (rest from reference TRBV7-9 and TRBJ1-5): DTGVSQNPRHKITKRGQNVTFRCDPISEHNRLYWYRQTLGQGPEFLTYFQNEAQLEKSRLLSDRFSAERPKGSFSTLEIQRTEQGDSAMYLCASSRDRVGNQPQHFGDGTRLSIL.

This clone was counted a single time. This chain links TRBV5-5 with TRBJ2-7; 9 nucleotides agree with TRBD2. CDR1 is SGHKS and CDR2 is YYEKEE in the germline V gene (reference sequence). This CDR3 comprises 15 residues. Trimming cost V 4 bases and J 5 bases; bases outside gene matches: 10. CDR3 sequence: CASSPESGRLHEQYF. CDR3 DNA: TGTGCCAGCAGCCCGGAAAGCGGGAGGCTCCACGAGCAGTACTTC.